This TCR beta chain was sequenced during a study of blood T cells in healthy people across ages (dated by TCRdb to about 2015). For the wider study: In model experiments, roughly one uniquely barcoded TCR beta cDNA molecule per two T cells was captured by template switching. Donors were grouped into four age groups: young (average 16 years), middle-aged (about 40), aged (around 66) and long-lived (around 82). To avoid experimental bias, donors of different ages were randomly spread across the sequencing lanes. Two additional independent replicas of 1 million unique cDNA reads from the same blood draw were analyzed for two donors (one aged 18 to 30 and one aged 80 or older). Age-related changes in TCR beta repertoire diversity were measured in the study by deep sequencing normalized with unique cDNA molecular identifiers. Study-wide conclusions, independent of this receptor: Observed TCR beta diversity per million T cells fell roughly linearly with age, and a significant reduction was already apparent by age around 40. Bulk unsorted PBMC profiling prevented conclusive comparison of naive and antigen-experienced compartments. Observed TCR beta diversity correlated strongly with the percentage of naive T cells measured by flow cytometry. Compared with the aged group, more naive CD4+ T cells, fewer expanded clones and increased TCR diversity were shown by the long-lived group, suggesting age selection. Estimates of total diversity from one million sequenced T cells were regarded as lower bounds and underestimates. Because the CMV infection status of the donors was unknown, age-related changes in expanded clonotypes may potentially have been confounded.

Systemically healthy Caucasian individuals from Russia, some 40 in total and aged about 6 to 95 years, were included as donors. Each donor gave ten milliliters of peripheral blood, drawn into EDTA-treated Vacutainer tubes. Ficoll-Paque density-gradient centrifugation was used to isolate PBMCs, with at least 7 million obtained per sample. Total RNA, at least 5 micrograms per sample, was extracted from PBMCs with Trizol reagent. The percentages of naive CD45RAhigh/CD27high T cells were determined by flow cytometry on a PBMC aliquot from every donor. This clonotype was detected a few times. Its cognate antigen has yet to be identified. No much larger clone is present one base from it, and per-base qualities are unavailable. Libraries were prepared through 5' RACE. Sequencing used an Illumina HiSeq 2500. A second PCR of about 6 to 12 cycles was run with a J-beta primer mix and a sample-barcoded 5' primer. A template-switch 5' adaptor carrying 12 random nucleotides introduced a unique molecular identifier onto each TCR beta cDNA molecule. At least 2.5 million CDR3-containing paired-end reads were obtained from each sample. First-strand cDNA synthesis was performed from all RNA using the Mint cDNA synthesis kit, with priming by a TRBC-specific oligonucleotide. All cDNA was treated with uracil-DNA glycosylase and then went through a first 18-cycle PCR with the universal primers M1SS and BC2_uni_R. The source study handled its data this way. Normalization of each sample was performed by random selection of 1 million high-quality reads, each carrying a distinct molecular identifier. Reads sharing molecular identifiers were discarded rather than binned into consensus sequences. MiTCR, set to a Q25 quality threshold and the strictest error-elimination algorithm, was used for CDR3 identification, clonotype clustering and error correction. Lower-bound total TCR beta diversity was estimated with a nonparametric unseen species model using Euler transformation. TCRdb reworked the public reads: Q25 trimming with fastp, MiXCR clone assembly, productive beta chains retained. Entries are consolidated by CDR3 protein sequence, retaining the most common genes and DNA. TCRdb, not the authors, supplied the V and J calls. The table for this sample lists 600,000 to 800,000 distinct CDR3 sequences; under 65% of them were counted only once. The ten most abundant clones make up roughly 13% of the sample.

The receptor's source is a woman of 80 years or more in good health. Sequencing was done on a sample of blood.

The CDR3 protein: CASSAGQGGDLLDTQYF. The bases read TGTGCCAGCAGCGCAGGACAGGGAGGGGACCTTTTAGACACGCAGTATTTT. The receptor chain draws on TRBV9 and TRBJ2-3; the D gene is perhaps TRBD1, on 8 matching bases. From cysteine to phenylalanine, the CDR3 is 17 amino acids long. Only CDR3 DNA is held: 51 bases, read in frame from base 1. The trim is 3 bases for V and 9 bases for J, with a gap of 26 bases between the germline ends. Taken from the germline V gene, the CDR1 and CDR2 loops are SGDLS and YYNGEE.